The 28 T cell receptor beta chains below were found in one sample sequenced in a study of blood T cell repertoires in COVID-19. The repertoire was sequenced with immunoSEQ multiplex PCR; TCRdb's copy has only in-frame clones and lacks some. The sample shows about 150,000 clones, more than 65% of them seen only once. The sample was peripheral blood. Source of these receptors: a man in his fifties or sixties with acute or convalescent COVID-19.

This clone was seen a single time. The chain carries TRBV11-3 and TRBJ2-3; 7 bases match TRBD1. The V and J ends lost 2 bases and 5 bases, in that order; junction bases with no gene match: 4. This CDR3 contains 14 residues. Per germline, CDR1 SGHNT and CDR2 YENEEA. The CDR3 loop is CASSLTGAGDTQYF. CDR3 coding DNA: TGTGCCAGCAGCTTAACAGGGGCGGGAGATACGCAGTATTTT. Combining the CDR3 with reference TRBV11-3 and TRBJ2-3 gives the whole variable domain EAGVVQSPRYKIIEKKQPVAFWCNPISGHNTLYWYLQNLGQGPELLIRYENEEAVDDSQLPKDRFSAERLKGVDSTLKIQPAELGDSAVYLCASSLTGAGDTQYFGPGTRLTVL.

The chain has TRBV7-2 and TRBJ2-1; D is possibly TRBD1 (5 bases). The CDR3 covers 14 residues. CDR1 SGHTA and CDR2 FQGNSA come from the germline V gene. Trimming shortened V by 2 bases and J by 10 bases, and 15 bases separated the two germline ends. The chain's CDR3 is CASSLLGARQEQFF. The CDR3 DNA follows: TGTGCCAGCAGCTTATTAGGGGCCCGGCAAGAGCAGTTCTTC.

The chain employs TRBV28 and TRBJ2-7; D is possibly TRBD1 (5 bases). CDR1 and CDR2 from the germline V gene are MDHEN and SYDVKM. The CDR3 length is 15 residues. The germline V and J ends were trimmed by 2 bases and 0 bases, with 11 bases remaining between them. In nucleotides, the CDR3 is TGTGCCAGCAGTTTAAGGTCAGGGCTCTCCTACGAGCAGTACTTC. Translated, it gives CASSLRSGLSYEQYF.

This clone appeared a few times. V gene TRBV9 combines with J gene TRBJ2-1; the match to TRBD2 covers 12 bases. The V gene end was trimmed by 1 base and the J gene end by 0 bases; junction bases not matched to a gene: 8. CDR3 length: 19 amino acids. Germline CDR1 reads SGDLS; CDR2 reads YYNGEE. The CDR3: CASSVKGTSGFSSYNEQFF. CDR3 nucleotides: TGTGCCAGCAGCGTAAAGGGGACTAGCGGGTTCAGCTCCTACAATGAGCAGTTCTTC.

The chain carries TRBV6-5 and TRBJ2-3, with 9 bases lining up with TRBD2. V shed 6 bases, J shed 1 base, and the junction held 2 bases outside the gene matches. Germline V CDR1 and CDR2: MNHEY, SVGAGI. The CDR3 has 14 amino acids. The CDR3 loop reads CASSQREGTDTQYF. The CDR3 coding sequence is TGTGCCAGCAGCCAGCGGGAGGGCACAGATACGCAGTATTTT.

This clone was detected once. This chain links TRBV5-6 with TRBJ2-5; D gene unclear. In germline, CDR1 is SGHDT, CDR2 YYEEEE. V was cut by 2 bases and J by 4 bases, with 9 bases left in between. The CDR3 covers 13 residues. In nucleotides, the CDR3 is TGTGCCAGCAGCTTCCCGTCTGTAGAGACCCAGTACTTC. The encoded protein is CASSFPSVETQYF.

The CDR3 sequence: CASSSPGTSGYEQYF. DNA for the CDR3: TGTGCCAGCAGTTCTCCCGGGACTAGCGGTTACGAGCAGTACTTC. The chain uses TRBV6-2 or TRBV6-3 and TRBJ2-7; 11 positions agree with TRBD2. Trimming removed 4 bases from V and 4 bases from J; junction bases left unmatched: 6. In germline, CDR1 is MNHEY, CDR2 SVGEGT. The CDR3 has 15 residues.

The chain has TRBV9 and TRBJ2-4; no clear D gene. Trimming removed 1 base from V and 7 bases from J, with 3 bases in between. CDR1 and CDR2 from the germline V gene are SGDLS and YYNGEE. The CDR3 sequence is 11 residues long. The CDR3 reads CASSVYNIQYF. The CDR3 DNA sequence: TGTGCCAGCAGCGTATATAACATTCAGTACTTC.

V gene TRBV18 combines with J gene TRBJ1-4; 9 bases line up with TRBD1. Germline V CDR1 and CDR2: KGHSH, LQKENI. The CDR3 covers 16 residues. The V segment lost 2 bases and the J segment 0 bases; nucleotides outside the gene matches: 1. CDR3 residues: CASSPGTGSTNEKLFF. CDR3 coding DNA: TGTGCCAGCTCACCAGGGACAGGGTCAACTAATGAAAAACTGTTTTTT.

Of note for this clone: Other DNA sequences in the sample encode the same CDR3. V and J are TRBV19 and TRBJ1-5; 9 positions match TRBD1. Germline V gene sequence: CDR1 LNHDA, CDR2 SQIVND (reference sequence). This CDR3 region has 14 residues. V lost 4 bases, J lost 4 bases, and 2 bases stayed unmatched. For the CDR3, the DNA is TGTGCCAGTAGTACCGGACAGGGGAATCAGCCCCAGCATTTT. Protein sequence: CASSTGQGNQPQHF.

The chain carries TRBV19 and TRBJ2-2; the match to TRBD2 covers 7 bases. This CDR3 contains 15 residues. CDR1 and CDR2 (germline): LNHDA, SQIVND (reference sequence). V lost 3 bases, J lost 1 base, and 2 bases stayed unmatched. CDR3 nucleotide sequence: TGTGCCAGTAGTATGAGCGGGGTGAACACCGGGGAGCTGTTTTTT. Its protein is CASSMSGVNTGELFF.

This clone showed up just a few times. The chain recombines TRBV7-2 with TRBJ2-5; perhaps TRBD2 as D (6 bases). V lost 0 bases to trimming and J lost 4 bases, with 9 bases between them. Germline V CDR1 and CDR2: SGHTA, FQGNSA. The CDR3 runs to 14 residues. The CDR3 DNA sequence: TGTGCCAGCAGCTTAGCGGGGCGGGGAGAGACCCAGTACTTC. It encodes CASSLAGRGETQYF. Full variable domain (remainder filled in from reference TRBV7-2 and TRBJ2-5): GAGVSQSPSNKVTEKGKDVELRCDPISGHTALYWYRQSLGQGLEFLIYFQGNSAPDKSGLPSDRFSAERTGGSVSTLTIQRTQQEDSAVYLCASSLAGRGETQYFGPGTRLLVL.

CDR3: CASSWGTGPTYEQYF. The CDR3 DNA reads as TGCGCCAGCAGCTGGGGGACAGGGCCAACCTACGAGCAGTACTTC. This chain connects TRBV5-1 to TRBJ2-7; 9 positions agree with TRBD1. Germline V CDR1 and CDR2: SGHRS, YFSETQ. V was clipped by 3 bases and J by 2 bases; unmatched bases: 6. The CDR3 sequence is 15 residues long.

The chain couples TRBV5-5 to TRBJ2-5; 15 positions agree with TRBD2. V lost 4 bases, J lost 4 bases, and 11 bases stayed unmatched. Germline values: CDR1 SGHKS, CDR2 YYEKEE (reference sequence). The CDR3 is 18 residues long. In DNA form, the CDR3 reads TGTGCCAGCAGCGGTAGGACTAGCGGGAGGGCCAGGTCAGAGACCCAGTACTTC. Amino acid sequence: CASSGRTSGRARSETQYF.

This chain joins TRBV5-1 and TRBJ2-5; D perhaps matches TRBD1 (6 bases). Looked up from germline, CDR1 is SGHRS and CDR2 is YFSETQ. Deletions cut 5 bases from V and 2 bases from J, with 13 bases between. The CDR3 covers 14 residues. CDR3 region: CASSTWTEQETQYF. As DNA, the CDR3 is TGCGCCAGCAGTACCTGGACAGAACAAGAGACCCAGTACTTC.

In this sample, this clone turned up a few times. The chain uses TRBV3-1 (or the pseudogene TRBV3-2) and TRBJ2-2; possible D gene TRBD2, 6 bases. This CDR3 region has 17 residues. Germline CDR1 and CDR2: LGHDT and YNNKEL (reference sequence). V was cut by 6 bases and J by 5 bases, with 22 bases left in between. Written as DNA, the CDR3 is TGTGCCAGCAGAGGGACTCCGGGACTCCTACGGACCGGGGAGCTGTTTTTT. It encodes CASRGTPGLLRTGELFF.

The chain links TRBV12-3 or TRBV12-4 to TRBJ1-2; D unresolved. CDR3 length: 12 residues. Trimming pared 6 bases from V and 4 bases from J, leaving 9 bases between. CDR3 nucleotide sequence: TGTGCCAGCAGCAACGAGGTCTATGGCTACACCTTC. Its protein product is CASSNEVYGYTF.

The rearrangement uses TRBV6-5 and TRBJ1-2, with a possible D match to TRBD1 (5 bases). The CDR3 consists of 14 residues. Germline CDR1 reads MNHEY; CDR2 reads SVGAGI. The V and J ends lost 7 bases and 8 bases respectively, with 20 bases between them. The CDR3 DNA is TGTGCCAGCACCGAGTTTGTAGGGGTAGGGGGCTACACCTTC. Protein: CASTEFVGVGGYTF.

This chain joins TRBV28 and TRBJ1-2; weak D call: TRBD1 (5 bases). Deletions cut 1 base from V and 4 bases from J, with 16 bases between. From germline, CDR1 is MDHEN and CDR2 SYDVKM. The CDR3 has 16 residues. In DNA, the CDR3 is TGTGCCAGCAGTTTATCTTTGGGGGGAGGGTTCTATGGCTACACCTTC. Protein: CASSLSLGGGFYGYTF.

The J gene is TRBJ2-3, the V gene TRBV5-4, with 7 bases matching TRBD2. This CDR3 spans 16 amino acids. Germline-derived CDR1 and CDR2 are SGHNT and YYREEE (reference sequence). The junction had 15 bases not matched to a gene; V was cut back by 4 bases and J by 7 bases. In DNA, the CDR3 is TGTGCCAGCAGCGGACCTGGCGGGAGTGGCTTAAATACGCAGTATTTT. Its protein product is CASSGPGGSGLNTQYF.

The genes are TRBV19 and TRBJ2-6; 15 positions agree with TRBD2. This CDR3 region has 17 residues. Germline loops: CDR1 LNHDA, CDR2 SQIVND (reference sequence). V dropped 9 bases and J dropped 4; count of bases not matched to a gene: 7. CDR3 DNA sequence: TGTGCCAGCCACGGACTAGCGGGAGGGTCAGGGGCCAACGTCCTGACTTTC. Translated: CASHGLAGGSGANVLTF. The variable domain in full, completed from reference TRBV19 and TRBJ2-6, reads DGGITQSPKYLFRKEGQNVTLSCEQNLNHDAMYWYRQDPGQGLRLIYYSQIVNDFQKGDIAEGYSVSREKKESFPLTVTSAQKNPTAFYLCASHGLAGGSGANVLTFGAGSRLTVL.

This clone was detected a few times. The chain links TRBV15 to TRBJ2-7; D may be TRBD1 (6 bases). This CDR3 spans 14 amino acids. CDR1 and CDR2 (germline): LNHNV, YYDKDF (reference sequence). V gave up 5 bases and J gave up 6 bases, with 17 bases separating them. The CDR3 here is CATSPPGANLEQYF. The CDR3 DNA reads as TGTGCCACCAGCCCCCCAGGGGCTAATCTCGAGCAGTACTTC. The full variable domain, with the rest looked up from reference TRBV15 and TRBJ2-7, is DAMVIQNPRYQVTQFGKPVTLSCSQTLNHNVMYWYQQKSSQAPKLLFHYYDKDFNNEADTPDNFQSRRPNTSFCFLDIRSPGLGDTAMYLCATSPPGANLEQYFGPGTRLTVT.

This chain uses TRBV24-1 with TRBJ2-1; D is undetermined. Germline V CDR1 and CDR2: KGHDR, SFDVKD. The V end was cut by 3 bases, the J end by 0 bases, with 5 bases between. CDR3 length: 14 residues. As DNA, the CDR3 is TGTGCCACCAGTGATAGTAGCTCCTACAATGAGCAGTTCTTC. Amino acid sequence: CATSDSSSYNEQFF.

V is TRBV5-6 and J is TRBJ2-6; 7 positions match TRBD1. Per the germline V gene, CDR1 is SGHDT and CDR2 is YYEEEE. Losses at the gene ends were 4 bases for V and 4 bases for J; bases not matched to a gene: 5. The CDR3 runs to 15 residues. The CDR3 bases are TGTGCCAGCAGCACGACAGGGCTAGGGGCCAACGTCCTGACTTTC. It translates to CASSTTGLGANVLTF.

The chain links TRBV30 to TRBJ2-2, with TRBD2 matching 16 bases. The germline V gene has CDR1 GTSNPN and CDR2 SVGIG (reference sequence). The V gene end was trimmed by 1 base and the J gene end by 10 bases; junction bases not matched to a gene: 6. This CDR3 spans 16 amino acids. CDR3 sequence: CAWSDLGTSGRAELFF. CDR3 nucleotide sequence: TGTGCCTGGAGTGACCTTGGGACTAGCGGGAGGGCGGAGCTGTTTTTT.

The chain is built from TRBV5-6 and TRBJ1-2, with 8 bases aligning to TRBD1. The CDR3 runs to 14 residues. The V gene end was trimmed by 2 bases and the J gene end by 8 bases; junction bases not matched to a gene: 8. Germline values: CDR1 SGHDT, CDR2 YYEEEE. The CDR3 DNA sequence: TGTGCCAGCAGCTTTGAGTGGACAGGGCACGGCTACACCTTC. Amino acids: CASSFEWTGHGYTF.

This chain connects TRBV30 to TRBJ2-7; 8 nucleotides line up with TRBD1. The CDR3 is made up of 13 amino acids. CDR1 and CDR2 from the germline V gene are GTSNPN and SVGIG (reference sequence). After removal of 7 bases from V and 3 bases from J, the junction contained 8 bases not matched to a gene. The CDR3 protein is CAFSWTGIYEQYF. The DNA of the CDR3 is TGTGCCTTTTCCTGGACAGGGATCTACGAGCAGTACTTC.

The V call is TRBV10-1, the J call TRBJ2-1; 8 bases map to TRBD2. The CDR3 has 15 amino acids. Germline CDR1 WNHNN, CDR2 SYGVQD (reference sequence). V shed 3 bases, J shed 6 bases, and the junction held 7 bases outside the gene matches. CDR3 DNA sequence: TGCGCCAGCAGTGACAAGCGGGAGAGGGTCAATGAGCAGTTCTTC. It encodes CASSDKRERVNEQFF.